The entry below gives a single TCR beta chain sequence along with its context. What it binds is not known. This record belongs to a study of T cells in tumors after PD-1 blockade. Across the study: Excluded were patients with checkpoint blockade, immunosuppressants, or radiotherapy or other anti-cancer therapy within 4 weeks. During anti-PD-1 treatment, some patients continued daily vismodegib 150 mg.

Profiled with immunoSEQ multiplex PCR; TCRdb holds only in-frame clones, not every one. The table includes some 24,000 clones, about 84% detected once. Whole-study results and caveats: Peripheral recruitment is suggested, as some novel exhausted tumor clones were in pre-treatment blood.

The source was PBMCs, collected after anti-PD-1 treatment. The source of this sequence is a human donor with basal cell carcinoma.

CDR3 nucleotide sequence: TGTGCCAGCAGCTTACTGGCACAACCGAATGGCTACACCTTC. This gives the protein CASSLLAQPNGYTF. This chain joins TRBV7-9 and TRBJ1-2; D is unresolved. The V gene's germline CDR1 is SEHNR and CDR2 FQNEAQ (reference sequence). The germline V and J ends were trimmed by 2 bases and 6 bases, with 13 bases remaining between them. The CDR3 consists of 14 residues. Full variable domain (rest looked up from reference TRBV7-9 and TRBJ1-2): DTGVSQNPRHKITKRGQNVTFRCDPISEHNRLYWYRQTLGQGPEFLTYFQNEAQLEKSRLLSDRFSAERPKGSFSTLEIQRTEQGDSAMYLCASSLLAQPNGYTFGSGTRLTVV.